Following are 29 T cell receptor beta chains from one sample sequenced in a study of T and B cells in COVID-19 patients. TRB was amplified from about 260-540 ng of blood genomic DNA. Multiplex PCR with BIOMED2 TRB-A/B primer pools amplified TRB rearrangements. TCRdb called the multiplex PCR reads again in MiXCR, with one record for every CDR3 protein. The repertoire holds approximately 6,000 distinct CDR3 sequences, with about a quarter as singletons. Sequencing was performed on blood. All receptors come from a human donor with active COVID-19.

This clonotype rates as medium-sized. This chain's CDR3 is CASGKRGSGYGYTF. In DNA form, the CDR3 reads TGTGCCAGCGGTAAACGGGGCAGCGGCTATGGCTACACCTTC. The chain couples TRBV6-5 to TRBJ1-2; a possible D gene is TRBD1 (5 bases). This CDR3 comprises 14 residues. The germline gives CDR1 MNHEY, CDR2 SVGAGI. Trimming took 8 bases from V and 4 from J, leaving 17 bases between them.

The table lists this clonotype with a count of one. This chain uses TRBV12-3 or TRBV12-4 with TRBJ2-5, with TRBD1 matching over 9 bases. Trimming at V came to 6 bases and at J to 4 bases, leaving 9 bases not matched to a gene. The CDR3 spans 15 residues. CDR3: CASRETGGGPETQYF. As DNA, the CDR3 is TGTGCCAGCAGGGAGACAGGGGGGGGCCCAGAGACCCAGTACTTC.

V gene TRBV4-3 combines with J gene TRBJ2-1, with 7 positions matching TRBD2. V gave up 1 base and J gave up 4 bases; unmatched junction bases: 10. Germline V gives CDR1 LGHNA, CDR2 YSLEER. This CDR3 comprises 17 residues. The CDR3 DNA reads TGCGCCAGCAGCCAAGGCGTGGGGGGGGGACTTTACAATGAGCAGTTCTTC. This encodes CASSQGVGGGLYNEQFF.

The genes are TRBV20-1 and TRBJ2-3; D might be TRBD2 (5 bases). In germline, CDR1 is DFQATT, CDR2 SNEGSKA (reference sequence). The CDR3 spans 14 residues. V gave up 4 bases and J gave up 6 bases, with 17 bases separating them. For the CDR3, the DNA is TGCAGTGCTACCTACCCGGGGAAGTCGGATACGCAGTATTTT. Amino acid sequence: CSATYPGKSDTQYF.

This clonotype is labeled medium-sized (0.01 to 0.1%). This chain connects TRBV18 to TRBJ2-2, with 9 bases aligning to TRBD1. Trimming removed 6 bases from V and 7 bases from J; junction bases left unmatched: 6. The length of the CDR3 is 14 residues. CDR1 and CDR2 (germline): KGHSH, LQKENI. CDR3: CASSPTGGHGELFF. CDR3 nucleotide sequence: TGTGCCAGCTCCCCTACAGGGGGCCACGGGGAGCTGTTTTTT. Combining the CDR3 with reference TRBV18 and TRBJ2-2 gives the whole variable domain NAGVMQNPRHLVRRRGQEARLRCSPMKGHSHVYWYRQLPEEGLKFMVYLQKENIIDESGMPKERFSAEFPKEGPSILRIQQVVRGDSAAYFCASSPTGGHGELFFGEGSRLTVL.

With regard to this clonotype: A clone one base away is much larger, so this may be a read error. This rearrangement joins TRBV6-5 to TRBJ2-7; TRBD1 matches 9 bases. The J segment lost 3 bases and the V segment lost 9 bases, leaving 9 bases of the junction unmatched. CDR3 length: 14 amino acids. Germline-derived CDR1 and CDR2 are MNHEY and SVGAGI. CDR3 nucleotide sequence: TGTGCCAGAAGCCGTACAGGGGGCAACTACGAGCAGTACTTC. Amino acid sequence: CARSRTGGNYEQYF.

This clonotype was observed a single time. This rearrangement joins TRBV20-1 to TRBJ2-3; TRBD2 matches 12 bases. The germline V gene has CDR1 DFQATT and CDR2 SNEGSKA (reference sequence). V lost 6 bases, J lost 4 bases, and 8 bases stayed unmatched. The CDR3 totals 15 residues. CDR3 region: CSAARTSGAPDTQYF. CDR3 DNA: TGCAGTGCCGCCCGGACTAGCGGGGCCCCAGATACGCAGTATTTT.

In its sample, this clonotype was seen once. At one end the junction does not follow the germline gene, possibly because of a read error. The gene calls are TRBV7-2 and TRBJ2-7; D is perhaps TRBD2 (6 bases). The CDR3 runs to 12 residues. Germline assignment: CDR1 SGHTA and CDR2 FQGNSA. CDR3 residues: CASSIAGGEQYF. The CDR3 nucleotides are TGTGCCAGCAGCATAGCTGGGGGGGAGCAGTACTTC.

The CDR3 loop is CASSPLGLAGMYREQFF. The CDR3 nucleotides are TGTGCCAGCTCACCCTTAGGACTAGCGGGGATGTACAGGGAGCAGTTCTTC. The J gene is TRBJ2-1, the V gene TRBV18, with TRBD2 identical over 12 bases. The length of the CDR3 is 17 residues. Germline assignment: CDR1 KGHSH and CDR2 LQKENI. V gave up 3 bases and J gave up 10 bases; unmatched junction bases: 13.

This clonotype has a single count. The V call is TRBV5-6, the J call TRBJ1-2; 10 bases align to TRBD1. This CDR3 is built from 14 residues. CDR1 and CDR2 (germline): SGHDT, YYEEEE. J was trimmed by 5 bases and V by 4 bases; bases with no gene match: 5. The CDR3 here is CASSPRDRGYGYTF. CDR3 sequence (DNA): TGTGCCAGCAGCCCCCGGGACAGGGGTTATGGCTACACCTTC.

By sample fraction, this clonotype is medium-sized (0.01 to 0.1%). V gene TRBV6-5 combines with J gene TRBJ1-2; D remains unclear. CDR3 length: 15 amino acids. The germline CDR1 and CDR2 sequences are MNHEY and SVGAGI. V lost 0 bases to trimming and J lost 8 bases, with 16 bases between them. CDR3 sequence (DNA): TGTGCCAGCAGTTACTCGGTGATCGAGGGTCTGGGCTACACCTTC. Translation: CASSYSVIEGLGYTF.

Worth noting for this clonotype: One junction end does not reproduce the germline sequence, and a read error may be involved. This chain links TRBV29-1 with TRBJ2-1; possible D gene TRBD1, 5 bases. Germline CDR1 reads SQVTM; CDR2 reads ANQGSEA. CDR3 length equals 13 residues. The CDR3 region is CSVGQKSSYNEQF. In DNA form, the CDR3 reads TGCAGCGTTGGACAGAAGAGCTCCTACAATGAGCAGTTC.

This clonotype rates as medium-sized. The J gene is TRBJ1-5, the V gene TRBV6-2 or TRBV6-3; D unclear. V was pared by 2 bases and J by 7 bases, with 9 bases between. The CDR3 is 13 residues long. Per germline, CDR1 MNHEY and CDR2 SVGEGT. The CDR3 sequence is CASSYPRAQPQHF. The CDR3, as DNA: TGTGCCAGCAGTTACCCCAGAGCCCAGCCCCAGCATTTT.

Of note for this clonotype: A much larger clonotype is one base distant, so this may be a read error. The gene calls are TRBV6-2 or TRBV6-3 and TRBJ2-1, with unresolved D. CDR3 size: 14 residues. Germline lookup yields CDR1 MNHEY and CDR2 SVGEGT. V lost 8 bases and J 3 bases, leaving 14 bases between the germline ends. The CDR3 here is CASGMQECYNEQFF. CDR3 DNA: TGTGCCAGCGGGATGCAGGAGTGCTACAATGAGCAGTTCTTC.

The rearrangement joins TRBV20-1 to TRBJ1-4; 12 bases are a match to TRBD1. The CDR3 is 17 amino acids. The V gene end was trimmed by 6 bases and the J gene end by 8 bases; junction bases not matched to a gene: 16. Germline CDR1 reads DFQATT; CDR2 reads SNEGSKA (reference sequence). CDR3 bases: TGCAGTGCCCATACCCTCGGGACAGGGGGCTCCGAGGAAAAACTGTTTTTT. Translated: CSAHTLGTGGSEEKLFF.

V gene TRBV5-4 combines with J gene TRBJ2-7; D remains ambiguous. V was pared by 0 bases and J by 5 bases, with 6 bases between. CDR1 is SGHNT and CDR2 is YYREEE in the germline V gene (reference sequence). CDR3 size: 12 residues. The CDR3 DNA follows: TGTGCCAGCAGCTTGGAAAAAGACGAGCAGTACTTC. It translates to CASSLEKDEQYF.

The genes are TRBV28 and TRBJ2-6, with unresolved D. Germline CDR1 reads MDHEN; CDR2 reads SYDVKM. Deletions cut 5 bases from V and 3 bases from J, with 8 bases between. The CDR3 extends over 14 amino acids. The CDR3 here is CASSPQDGANVLTF. CDR3 bases: TGTGCCAGCAGTCCCCAGGATGGGGCCAACGTCCTGACTTTC.

A few counts support this clonotype. The chain employs TRBV11-2 and TRBJ2-5; TRBD2 is a possible D gene (5 bases). This CDR3 comprises 15 residues. Trimming removed 4 bases at V and 4 bases at J, with 16 bases between. Germline CDR1 and CDR2: SGHAT and FQNNGV. The chain's CDR3 is CASSYGEARAETQYF. The CDR3 DNA follows: TGTGCCAGCAGCTACGGGGAAGCCCGCGCAGAGACCCAGTACTTC.

The sample holds a few counts of this clonotype. CDR3 residues: CASSYSYDRGSPLHF. Written as DNA, the CDR3 is TGTGCCAGCAGTTACTCGTACGACAGGGGCTCACCCCTCCACTTT. The rearrangement uses TRBV6-5 and TRBJ1-6; 8 nucleotides match TRBD1. CDR3 length equals 15 residues. Germline CDR1 and CDR2: MNHEY and SVGAGI. Trimming took 0 bases from V and 10 from J; bases not matched to a gene: 5.

The rearrangement joins TRBV7-9 to TRBJ1-1; TRBD1 might be the D (6 bases). The V end lost 3 bases, the J end lost 0 bases, and 8 bases lay between the germline ends. This CDR3 has 14 amino acids. Germline V gene sequence: CDR1 SEHNR, CDR2 FQNEAQ (reference sequence). CDR3 coding DNA: TGTGCCAGCAGCTTGGGGGACATGAACACTGAAGCTTTCTTT. The encoded protein is CASSLGDMNTEAFF.

This clonotype rates as medium-sized. The chain carries TRBV5-6 and TRBJ2-1; D may be TRBD2 (5 bases). The CDR3 spans 14 residues. With 0 bases removed from V and 5 bases from J, the gap between germline ends came to 9 bases. Germline V lookup: CDR1 SGHDT, CDR2 YYEEEE. CDR3 in amino acids: CASSLDPGDNEQFF. CDR3 DNA sequence: TGTGCCAGCAGCTTGGATCCCGGGGACAATGAGCAGTTCTTC.

Judged by abundance, this clonotype is medium-sized (0.01 to 0.1%). The gene calls are TRBV29-1 and TRBJ2-5; D may be TRBD2 (7 bases). Germline V gene data show CDR1 as SQVTM and CDR2 as ANQGSEA. V lost 7 bases, J lost 5 bases, and 26 bases lay in between. This CDR3 spans 16 amino acids. The CDR3 region has the DNA TGCAGCGGGACATCCGGGGGGCTTAGAACCGGCGAGACCCAGTACTTC. Residues: CSGTSGGLRTGETQYF.

The rearrangement joins TRBV18 to TRBJ1-1; possible D gene TRBD1, 5 bases. CDR1 is KGHSH, CDR2 LQKENI, per germline. The CDR3 is 14 amino acids. V gave up 1 base and J gave up 4 bases, with 10 bases separating them. The CDR3 DNA reads as TGTGCCAGCTCACCACAAGAGGGGCGCACTGAAGCTTTCTTT. This encodes CASSPQEGRTEAFF.

This clonotype is deemed medium-sized (0.01 to 0.1%). V usage is TRBV6-2 or TRBV6-3 and J usage is TRBJ1-2, with 11 bases aligning to TRBD1. Germline CDR1 is MNHEY and CDR2 is SVGEGT. This CDR3 comprises 15 residues. V lost 7 bases and J lost 8; bases outside the gene matches: 12. The CDR3 region is CASTLTGQGALGYTF. DNA of the CDR3: TGTGCCAGCACGCTGACTGGACAGGGGGCCCTCGGCTACACCTTC.

The V gene is TRBV29-1, the J gene TRBJ2-5, with TRBD1 identical over 9 bases. The CDR3 extends over 13 amino acids. Looked up from germline, CDR1 is SQVTM and CDR2 is ANQGSEA. In nucleotides, the CDR3 is TGCAGTGCTCTGGGACAGGGAGCACAGACCCAGTACTTC. Amino acid sequence: CSALGQGAQTQYF.

V gene TRBV7-2 combines with J gene TRBJ2-1; the match to TRBD1 covers 7 bases. Germline V gene data show CDR1 as SGHTA and CDR2 as FQGNSA. CDR3 size: 15 residues. Trimming at V came to 1 base and at J to 8 bases, leaving 8 bases not matched to a gene. CDR3 bases: TGTGCCAGCAGCTTAGAGCCAGGGGGAAGGCATGAGCAGTTCTTC. Translating it yields CASSLEPGGRHEQFF.

This clonotype is termed medium-sized. V and J are TRBV19 and TRBJ1-4; D gene uncertain. V lost 7 bases and J lost 7, with 10 bases in between. The CDR3 length is 12 residues. The germline V gene has CDR1 LNHDA and CDR2 SQIVND (reference sequence). The CDR3: CASTQAGEKLFF. The DNA for the CDR3 is TGTGCCAGTACCCAGGCAGGTGAAAAACTGTTTTTT.

This clonotype was recorded once. This rearrangement joins TRBV21-1 to TRBJ2-2; whether TRBD1, the table's D call, matches the DNA was not checked. TRBV21-1 is a pseudogene segment. This CDR3 contains 24 residues. Here the CDR3 reads CASSPSGGFPLGWTGVLGTGELFF. In DNA, the CDR3 is TGTGCCAGCAGCCCAAGCGGGGGCTTCCCCTTAGGATGGACAGGGGTCCTTGGCACCGGGGAGCTGTTTTTT.

This sequence joins TRBV11-1 and TRBJ2-2, with 10 bases identical to TRBD1. The length of the CDR3 is 15 residues. With V trimmed by 7 bases and J by 4 bases, 6 bases remained unmatched. Germline CDR1 is SGHAT and CDR2 is FQDESV (reference sequence). CDR3 nucleotides: TGTGCCAGCATAACGGGACAGGGGATCACCGGGGAGCTGTTTTTT. It is translated as CASITGQGITGELFF.